Each of the 6 T cell receptor beta chains below was sequenced from the same sample in a study of OX40 agonist ivuxolimab in advanced cancers. Profiled with immunoSEQ multiplex PCR; TCRdb holds only in-frame clones, not every one. Among about 99,000 clones listed, more than 85% were seen once. The sample consisted of CD4+ or CD8+ T cells sorted from blood, taken in a trial of the OX40 agonist ivuxolimab. Every receptor here comes from an adult with an advanced solid tumor such as melanoma, head and neck, liver or kidney cancer.

V is TRBV7-9 and J is TRBJ2-6, with D unresolved. The CDR3 consists of 15 residues. Germline assignment: CDR1 SEHNR and CDR2 FQNEAQ (reference sequence). V was cut by 1 base and J by 0 bases, with 4 bases left in between. The CDR3 sequence is CASSLGGSGANVLTF. CDR3 coding DNA: TGTGCCAGCAGCTTAGGAGGCTCTGGGGCCAACGTCCTGACTTTC.

The chain has TRBV15 and TRBJ2-2; weak D call: TRBD2 (6 bases). Trimming shortened V by 0 bases and J by 6 bases, and 17 bases separated the two germline ends. CDR1 and CDR2 (germline): LNHNV, YYDKDF (reference sequence). This CDR3 has 17 amino acids. The CDR3 sequence is CATSRDSVTSLSGELFF. The DNA for the CDR3 is TGTGCCACCAGCAGAGATTCCGTGACTAGTTTATCCGGGGAGCTGTTTTTT.

In DNA form, the CDR3 reads TGTGCCAGCTCCCCCGGGCTGTTAGCTTTCTTT. Translated: CASSPGLLAFF. The V and J genes are TRBV18 and TRBJ1-1; no clear D. CDR1 and CDR2 from the germline V gene are KGHSH and LQKENI. This CDR3 contains 11 residues. V was cut by 6 bases and J by 10 bases, with 12 bases left in between.

The CDR3 DNA sequence: TGTGCCAGTAGTATCCCGGGACAAAAAAACATTCAGTACTTC. As protein: CASSIPGQKNIQYF. The gene calls are TRBV19 and TRBJ2-4; TRBD1 might be the D (6 bases). This CDR3 has 14 amino acids. Trimming cost V 3 bases and J 4 bases, with 10 bases left between them. Germline V lookup: CDR1 LNHDA, CDR2 SQIVND (reference sequence).

A few counts support this clone. The chain links TRBV28 to TRBJ1-3, with D possibly matching TRBD1 (5 bases). Trimming took 5 bases from V and 4 from J, leaving 18 bases between them. This CDR3 is 16 amino acids long. Germline CDR1 MDHEN, CDR2 SYDVKM. CDR3 DNA sequence: TGTGCCAGCAGTCCCCTTGGGGCCAGGCAAGGAAACACCATATATTTT. Protein sequence: CASSPLGARQGNTIYF. The full variable domain, in which reference TRBV28 and TRBJ1-3 provide the parts outside the CDR3, is DVKVTQSSRYLVKRTGEKVFLECVQDMDHENMFWYRQDPGLGLRLIYFSYDVKMKEKGDIPEGYSVSREKKERFSLILESASTNQTSMYLCASSPLGARQGNTIYFGEGSWLTVV.

The J gene is TRBJ2-6, the V gene TRBV5-8; possibly TRBD2 for D (6 bases). This CDR3 comprises 15 residues. Trimming stripped 4 bases from V and 2 bases from J, with 10 bases between. Germline CDR1 reads SGHTS; CDR2 reads YDEGEE. As DNA, the CDR3 is TGTGCCAGCAGCGGCGGAGGGACTGGGGCCAACGTCCTGACTTTC. This translates into CASSGGGTGANVLTF.